This T cell receptor (beta chain) emerged from a study of cytomegalovirus exposure and HLA in healthy donors. 60 Vbeta and 13 Jbeta primers were used in PCR. The repertoire was sequenced with immunoSEQ multiplex PCR; TCRdb's copy has only in-frame clones and lacks some. The data hold about 200,000 clones, with 82% observed a single time. Sequencing was performed on PBMCs. The sequence was collected from a woman in her 40s in good health and CMV-seronegative.

In DNA, the CDR3 is TGCGCCAGCAGCTCGCCCGGACAGGGCTACACCGGGGAGCTGTTTTTT. Translated: CASSSPGQGYTGELFF. The chain combines TRBV4-1 with TRBJ2-2, with 8 bases identical to TRBD1. This CDR3 has 16 residues. V shed 5 bases, J shed 3 bases, and the junction held 8 bases outside the gene matches. Germline V gives CDR1 MGHRA, CDR2 YSYEKL.